This TCR beta chain is drawn from a study of shared clonotypes between healthy human individuals. This CDR3 is built from 15 residues. CDR1 is LNHNV, CDR2 YYDKDF, per germline (reference sequence). Trimming pared 1 base from V and 1 base from J, leaving 7 bases between. About this clone: Its antigen is currently unknown.

Study-level points and caveats: Naive subsets generally exceeded memory subsets in estimated richness.

TCRdb's copy holds only in-frame clones and misses some; the assay was immunoSEQ multiplex PCR. This table holds over a million clones, about three quarters found once. This chain connects TRBV15 to TRBJ2-2, with D perhaps TRBD2 (5 bases). The receptor was derived from a man younger than 30 in good health. Sequencing input: memory CD4+ T cells sorted from blood. The subset was: CD45RA-negative fraction. The CDR3 here is CATSRGAGNTGELFF. The CDR3 DNA reads as TGTGCCACCAGCAGAGGTGCGGGGAACACCGGGGAGCTGTTTTTT.